The 21 T cell receptor beta chains in this list originate from one sample, sequenced in a study of blood T cell repertoires in COVID-19 (dated by TCRdb to the early 2020s). Libraries were prepared through the immunoSEQ multiplex PCR assay. Not all clones reach the TCRdb copy of this immuneACCESS table, which keeps in-frame sequences only. Checked studies attribute under half of the gap to unresolved V genes and leave the rest unexplained. In all, the sample holds 40,000 to 60,000 clones, and 85% to 90% of those were seen once. The ten largest clones represent approximately 2.1% of the sample. Sequencing was carried out using peripheral blood. The receptors were gathered from an elderly woman with COVID-19, enrolled during active disease.

The table lists this clone with a few counts. This chain uses TRBV30 with TRBJ1-5; D call uncertain. The CDR3 loop spans 13 amino acids. Trimming took 3 bases from V and 5 from J, leaving 11 bases between them. Germline-derived CDR1 and CDR2 are GTSNPN and SVGIG (reference sequence). The CDR3 sequence is CAWSTDGDQPQHF. Here the CDR3 DNA reads TGTGCCTGGAGCACCGACGGGGATCAGCCCCAGCATTTT.

The chain recombines TRBV19 with TRBJ1-2; 7 positions agree with TRBD1. CDR1 LNHDA and CDR2 SQIVND come from the germline V gene (reference sequence). The V gene end was trimmed by 5 bases and the J gene end by 2 bases; junction bases not matched to a gene: 2. The CDR3 has 13 residues. The CDR3 nucleotides are TGTGCCAGTAGTTCGGGACAGAACTATGGCTACACCTTC. Amino acids: CASSSGQNYGYTF.

The gene calls are TRBV5-1 and TRBJ2-2, with 9 bases matching TRBD2. Unmatched junction bases numbered 10, after V lost 0 bases and J lost 4 bases. There are 18 residues in the CDR3. Germline-derived CDR1 and CDR2 are SGHRS and YFSETQ. In DNA form, the CDR3 reads TGCGCCAGCAGCTTGGTAGCGGGGGTCTCTACTTCCACCGGGGAGCTGTTTTTT. Translating gives CASSLVAGVSTSTGELFF. The full variable domain, in which reference TRBV5-1 and TRBJ2-2 provide the parts outside the CDR3, is KAGVTQTPRYLIKTRGQQVTLSCSPISGHRSVSWYQQTPGQGLQFLFEYFSETQRNKGNFPGRFSGRQFSNSRSEMNVSTLELGDSALYLCASSLVAGVSTSTGELFFGEGSRLTVL.

This clone appeared once. The chain is built from TRBV28 and TRBJ1-1; no definite D call. V gave up 3 bases and J gave up 13 bases, with 15 bases separating them. CDR1 MDHEN and CDR2 SYDVKM come from the germline V gene. There are 12 residues in the CDR3. CDR3 sequence (DNA): TGTGCCAGCAGTTTTACGGGAGTAAAAGGTTTCTTT. As protein: CASSFTGVKGFF.

The V call is TRBV2, the J call TRBJ2-7; 9 bases agree with TRBD1. V was clipped by 7 bases and J by 4 bases; unmatched bases: 8. The CDR3 totals 14 residues. Germline V gene sequence: CDR1 SNHLY, CDR2 FYNNEI. The CDR3 is CASTMGGQGYEQYF. The CDR3 DNA follows: TGTGCCAGCACTATGGGGGGACAGGGATACGAGCAGTACTTC. Variable domain in full (rest from reference TRBV2 and TRBJ2-7): EPEVTQTPSHQVTQMGQEVILRCVPISNHLYFYWYRQILGQKVEFLVSFYNNEISEKSEIFDDQFSVERPDGSNFTLKIRSTKLEDSAMYFCASTMGGQGYEQYFGPGTRLTVT.

The chain is built from TRBV19 and TRBJ2-3; tentative D call: TRBD1 (6 bases). The CDR3 runs 15 residues. Germline V gene sequence: CDR1 LNHDA, CDR2 SQIVND (reference sequence). Trimming took off 6 bases at V and 1 base at J, with 14 bases between the two ends. CDR3 coding DNA: TGTGCCAGTAGACCAGGGGCACCTGGCACAGATACGCAGTATTTT. Translation: CASRPGAPGTDTQYF.

This chain connects TRBV18 to TRBJ2-1; tentative D call: TRBD2 (6 bases). The CDR3 loop spans 14 amino acids. The V gene lost 5 bases and the J gene lost 2 bases, with 10 bases spanning the gap. The germline V gene encodes CDR1 KGHSH and CDR2 LQKENI. CDR3 residues: CASSAGTAYNEQFF. CDR3 nucleotide sequence: TGTGCCAGCTCAGCCGGGACTGCCTACAATGAGCAGTTCTTC. Combining the CDR3 with reference TRBV18 and TRBJ2-1 gives the whole variable domain NAGVMQNPRHLVRRRGQEARLRCSPMKGHSHVYWYRQLPEEGLKFMVYLQKENIIDESGMPKERFSAEFPKEGPSILRIQQVVRGDSAAYFCASSAGTAYNEQFFGPGTRLTVL.

V gene TRBV7-9 combines with J gene TRBJ1-1; the match to TRBD1 covers 9 bases. Per germline, CDR1 SEHNR and CDR2 FQNEAQ (reference sequence). V was pared by 4 bases and J by 3 bases, with 3 bases of the junction left unmatched. The CDR3 is 14 amino acids. The CDR3 sequence is CASSWTGADTEAFF. CDR3 in DNA: TGTGCCAGCAGCTGGACAGGGGCGGACACTGAAGCTTTCTTT. The complete variable domain, with remaining parts taken from reference TRBV7-9 and TRBJ1-1, reads DTGVSQNPRHKITKRGQNVTFRCDPISEHNRLYWYRQTLGQGPEFLTYFQNEAQLEKSRLLSDRFSAERPKGSFSTLEIQRTEQGDSAMYLCASSWTGADTEAFFGQGTRLTVV.

This clone was observed a handful of times. The chain has TRBV29-1 and TRBJ2-1; 10 bases align to TRBD2. V trimming: 6 bases; J trimming: 3 bases; junction bases outside the gene matches: 2. This CDR3 is built from 13 residues. The germline V gene has CDR1 SQVTM and CDR2 ANQGSEA. The CDR3 DNA is TGCAGCGTCGGGACTAGCGACTACAATGAGCAGTTCTTC. Its protein product is CSVGTSDYNEQFF.

The chain links TRBV19 to TRBJ2-1; TRBD2 matches 7 bases. Germline-derived CDR1 and CDR2 are LNHDA and SQIVND (reference sequence). CDR3 length: 14 residues. V lost 8 bases and J lost 6; bases outside the gene matches: 10. The CDR3 region is CASATTSAGNEQFF. In nucleotides, the CDR3 is TGTGCCAGTGCAACCACTAGCGCCGGCAATGAGCAGTTCTTC.

This chain uses TRBV5-1 with TRBJ2-6; D uncertain. The V gene's germline CDR1 is SGHRS and CDR2 YFSETQ. V dropped 0 bases and J dropped 0 bases, with 10 bases sitting between them. The CDR3 covers 17 residues. Written as DNA, the CDR3 is TGCGCCAGCAGCTTGGCGGTTCTGCGCTCTGGGGCCAACGTCCTGACTTTC. This codes for CASSLAVLRSGANVLTF.

The chain recombines TRBV28 with TRBJ1-4; 10 nucleotides agree with TRBD1. The J segment lost 8 bases and the V segment lost 5 bases, leaving 11 bases of the junction unmatched. Per the germline V gene, CDR1 is MDHEN and CDR2 is SYDVKM. CDR3 size: 16 residues. The CDR3 loop is CASSQNNPGQGEKLFF. For the CDR3, the DNA is TGTGCCAGCAGTCAAAACAATCCGGGACAGGGGGAAAAACTGTTTTTT.

This clone was observed a few times. V is TRBV5-5 and J is TRBJ1-2; 11 bases map to TRBD1. The trim removed 2 bases at V and 8 bases at J, leaving 14 bases unmatched. Germline V lookup: CDR1 SGHKS, CDR2 YYEKEE (reference sequence). The CDR3 is made up of 17 amino acids. The CDR3 is CASSFQGQGARVGGYTF. CDR3 DNA sequence: TGTGCCAGCAGCTTCCAAGGACAGGGGGCTCGGGTGGGAGGCTACACCTTC.

The chain carries TRBV10-3 and TRBJ1-6; D is unclear. From germline, CDR1 is ENHRY and CDR2 SYGVKD. V was trimmed by 3 bases and J by 9 bases, leaving 6 bases between them. This CDR3 is 12 amino acids long. The CDR3 region is CAISDHSSPLHF. As DNA, the CDR3 is TGTGCCATCAGTGATCATTCTTCACCCCTCCACTTT.

The chain joins TRBV11-3 to TRBJ2-7, with 8 bases that match TRBD1. V shed 4 bases, J shed 7 bases, and the junction held 3 bases outside the gene matches. Looked up from germline, CDR1 is SGHNT and CDR2 is YENEEA. The CDR3 is 12 residues long. In DNA form, the CDR3 reads TGTGCCAGCAGCTCGTACAGGGGGGAGCAGTACTTC. This encodes CASSSYRGEQYF.

The V gene is TRBV7-2, the J gene TRBJ2-5, with D tentatively TRBD2 (7 bases). The CDR3 extends over 14 amino acids. Germline V CDR1 and CDR2: SGHTA, FQGNSA. V lost 8 bases, J lost 4 bases, and 17 bases lay in between. CDR3 loop: CASGVRGARETQYF. CDR3 bases: TGTGCCAGCGGCGTCCGGGGGGCGAGAGAGACCCAGTACTTC.

The CDR3: CASSPGQGRNQPQHF. The DNA of the CDR3 is TGTGCCAGCAGCCCGGGACAGGGCAGGAATCAGCCCCAGCATTTT. The rearrangement joins TRBV11-2 to TRBJ1-5, with 9 nucleotides matching TRBD1. The CDR3 has 15 residues. V lost 5 bases and J lost 4; bases outside the gene matches: 6. Germline V lookup: CDR1 SGHAT, CDR2 FQNNGV.

The table lists this clone with a count of one. The rearrangement uses TRBV19 and TRBJ2-3; 7 bases match TRBD2. The trim removed 2 bases at V and 10 bases at J, leaving 12 bases unmatched. CDR1 is LNHDA, CDR2 SQIVND, per germline (reference sequence). The CDR3 extends over 15 amino acids. The CDR3 coding sequence is TGTGCCAGTAGTATACTTGGCGGGAGTCGCCCCGCGCAGTATTTT. Protein: CASSILGGSRPAQYF.

The table lists this clone with a few counts. The chain is built from TRBV5-1 and TRBJ1-2; possibly TRBD1 for D (5 bases). CDR3 size: 13 residues. Germline V gene data show CDR1 as SGHRS and CDR2 as YFSETQ. Between the trimmed V and J ends, which lost 1 base and 4 bases, there was a span of 8 bases. The CDR3 bases are TGCGCCAGCAGCTTGCGGGGGGGCTATGGCTACACCTTC. It is translated as CASSLRGGYGYTF. Variable domain in full (rest from reference TRBV5-1 and TRBJ1-2): KAGVTQTPRYLIKTRGQQVTLSCSPISGHRSVSWYQQTPGQGLQFLFEYFSETQRNKGNFPGRFSGRQFSNSRSEMNVSTLELGDSALYLCASSLRGGYGYTFGSGTRLTVV.

The table lists this clone with a few counts. The chain combines TRBV7-9 with TRBJ1-1; D is undetermined. Germline V gene lookup returns CDR1 SEHNR and CDR2 FQNEAQ (reference sequence). The CDR3 extends over 17 amino acids. V was shortened by 1 base and J by 1 base, with 16 bases between the two germline ends. CDR3 sequence (DNA): TGTGCCAGCAGCTTAGGTCTGGGTTACAGCCCGAACACTGAAGCTTTCTTT. The encoded protein is CASSLGLGYSPNTEAFF.

This chain's CDR3 is CASSFARQGALGEQFF. CDR3 DNA: TGTGCCAGCAGCTTTGCTAGACAGGGGGCTCTTGGTGAGCAGTTCTTC. The chain joins TRBV7-8 to TRBJ2-1; 10 nucleotides agree with TRBD1. The germline CDR1 and CDR2 sequences are SGHVS and FQNEAQ. Unmatched junction bases numbered 11, after V lost 3 bases and J lost 9 bases. The CDR3 is 16 residues long.